Reported below is one T cell receptor (beta chain). The germline CDR1 and CDR2 sequences are DFQATT and SNEGSKA (reference sequence). The CDR3 sequence is 16 residues long. The sample is drawn from a study of monozygotic twins with inflammatory bowel disease. From the 5' RACE reads, TCRdb lists one entry per CDR3 protein and no DNA. The table for this sample gives 300,000 to 400,000 distinct CDR3 sequences. Sequencing was done on a sample of blood. The clonotype originates from a human donor with ulcerative colitis or Crohn's disease, or a healthy co-twin of an affected twin (not recorded which). The rearrangement links TRBV20-1 to TRBJ1-6; the TCRdb D gene call, TRBD1, has no DNA to confirm it. CDR3: CSGRTSWKGHNSPLHF.